Below, 19 T cell receptor beta chains from the same sample are listed, as sequenced in a study of T cell repertoires in cytomegalovirus infection. TCRdb analysed the reads with MiXCR anew, one entry per CDR3 protein. The sample records 200,000 to 250,000 distinct CDR3 sequences, 12% being singletons. The sequenced sample consisted of PBMCs. The source of these receptors is a human donor in good health (CMV status not recorded). Some clones in this sample may be carry-over from other donors' samples.

The rearrangement links TRBV3-1 to TRBJ2-5; 9 positions match TRBD2. Trimming at V came to 4 bases and at J to 5 bases, leaving 8 bases not matched to a gene. There are 15 residues in the CDR3. CDR1 is LGHDT and CDR2 is YNNKEL in the germline V gene (reference sequence). CDR3 DNA: TGTGCCAGCAGCCTGGCGGCTAGCGGGGCTGAGACCCAGTACTTC. Translated: CASSLAASGAETQYF.

This chain uses TRBV20-1 with TRBJ2-7; 7 bases map to TRBD1. The CDR3 has 14 residues. J gave up 2 bases and V 0 bases, and 4 bases lay outside the gene matches. Per germline, CDR1 DFQATT and CDR2 SNEGSKA (reference sequence). This CDR3 reads CSARDRDSPYEQYF. CDR3 bases: TGCAGTGCTAGAGACCGGGACAGCCCCTACGAGCAGTACTTC.

This clonotype occurred a few times. CDR3 DNA: TGTGCCAGCAGTCTCACAGTCGAGCAGTACTTC. It codes for CASSLTVEQYF. V gene TRBV12-3 or TRBV12-4 combines with J gene TRBJ2-7, with D unclear. Trimming took off 5 bases at V and 6 bases at J, with 8 bases between the two ends. The CDR3 loop spans 11 amino acids.

This clonotype has at least ten counts. This chain uses TRBV7-2 with TRBJ1-5; D is possibly TRBD1 (6 bases). The CDR3 has 15 residues. V lost 2 bases and J 1 base, leaving 9 bases between the germline ends. CDR1 is SGHTA and CDR2 is FQGNSA in the germline V gene. The CDR3: CASSLSRGSNQPQHF. CDR3 coding DNA: TGTGCCAGCAGCTTATCCAGGGGAAGCAATCAGCCCCAGCATTTT.

The chain uses TRBV4-3 and TRBJ1-6; D perhaps matches TRBD1 (6 bases). This CDR3 is 14 amino acids long. Trimming took 0 bases from V and 14 from J, leaving 14 bases between them. Germline V lookup: CDR1 LGHNA, CDR2 YSLEER. For the CDR3, the DNA is TGCGCCAGCAGCCAAGAACAGGGATCCGGGGCCCTCCACTTT. It encodes CASSQEQGSGALHF.

This clonotype has a count of ten or more. The chain is built from TRBV11-2 and TRBJ2-3; D not resolved. Germline V CDR1 and CDR2: SGHAT, FQNNGV. The CDR3 sequence is 14 residues long. The V end was cut by 5 bases, the J end by 6 bases, with 15 bases between. The CDR3 is CASSPTTGMDTQYF. CDR3 coding DNA: TGTGCCAGCAGCCCTACGACGGGTATGGATACGCAGTATTTT.

The chain employs TRBV3-1 and TRBJ2-3, with 7 bases aligning to TRBD2. J was trimmed by 5 bases and V by 4 bases; bases with no gene match: 9. Germline lookup yields CDR1 LGHDT and CDR2 YNNKEL (reference sequence). The CDR3 covers 15 residues. CDR3 protein: CASSLGLVPGDTQYF. For the CDR3, the DNA is TGTGCCAGCAGCCTAGGACTAGTTCCGGGAGATACGCAGTATTTT.

This clonotype was counted at least ten times. The gene calls are TRBV7-2 and TRBJ1-1, with D hard to call. Trimming shortened V by 1 base and J by 5 bases, and 14 bases separated the two germline ends. The germline gives CDR1 SGHTA, CDR2 FQGNSA. The CDR3 contains 15 residues. CDR3 bases: TGTGCCAGCAGCTTAGGCGCTCGGTTCGGGACTGAAGCTTTCTTT. Protein sequence: CASSLGARFGTEAFF.

This clonotype was seen ten or more times. The chain joins TRBV19 to TRBJ2-4, with D perhaps assigned TRBD1 or TRBD2 (5 bases each). Germline loops: CDR1 LNHDA, CDR2 SQIVND (reference sequence). V gave up 3 bases and J gave up 3 bases, with 15 bases separating them. This CDR3 comprises 16 residues. The CDR3 is CASSISAGWDKNIQYF. For the CDR3, the DNA is TGTGCCAGTAGTATTAGCGCAGGGTGGGACAAAAACATTCAGTACTTC. Complete variable domain (other parts from reference TRBV19 and TRBJ2-4): DGGITQSPKYLFRKEGQNVTLSCEQNLNHDAMYWYRQDPGQGLRLIYYSQIVNDFQKGDIAEGYSVSREKKESFPLTVTSAQKNPTAFYLCASSISAGWDKNIQYFGAGTRLSVL.

CDR3 sequence (DNA): TGTGCCAGCATCTCACAGCTTAATTCACCCCTCCACTTT. Translating it yields CASISQLNSPLHF. The chain joins TRBV28 to TRBJ1-6; D remains unclear. With 7 bases removed from V and 6 bases from J, the gap between germline ends came to 10 bases. CDR1 MDHEN and CDR2 SYDVKM come from the germline V gene. The CDR3 has 13 residues. Using reference TRBV28 and TRBJ1-6 for the parts outside the CDR3, the full variable domain is DVKVTQSSRYLVKRTGEKVFLECVQDMDHENMFWYRQDPGLGLRLIYFSYDVKMKEKGDIPEGYSVSREKKERFSLILESASTNQTSMYLCASISQLNSPLHFGNGTRLTVT.

This clonotype was counted at least ten times. This CDR3 reads CASSPRGTNTGELFF. The CDR3 DNA reads as TGTGCCAGCAGCCCCAGGGGTACGAACACCGGGGAGCTGTTTTTT. V is TRBV5-4 and J is TRBJ2-2; D may be TRBD1 (6 bases). Germline loops: CDR1 SGHNT, CDR2 YYREEE (reference sequence). V was clipped by 4 bases and J by 0 bases, with 10 bases between them. This CDR3 is built from 15 residues.

The chain couples TRBV7-4 to TRBJ2-7; D possibly matches TRBD1 or TRBD2 (6 bases each). Germline CDR1 is SGHVT and CDR2 is SQSDAQ. With 1 base removed from V and 6 bases from J, the gap between germline ends came to 16 bases. The CDR3 contains 15 residues. The CDR3 DNA reads as TGTGCCAGCAGCTTAGGGCGGCAGGGGCGGGGCGAGCAGTACTTC. It codes for CASSLGRQGRGEQYF. Full variable domain (missing parts from reference TRBV7-4 and TRBJ2-7): GAGVSQSPRYKVAKRGRDVALRCDSISGHVTLYWYRQTLGQGSEVLTYSQSDAQRDKSGRPSGRFSAERPERSVSTLKIQRTEQGDSAVYLCASSLGRQGRGEQYFGPGTRLTVT.

The sample holds many counts of this clonotype. The CDR3 protein is CASSFDPSGYTF. CDR3 in DNA: TGTGCCAGCAGTTTTGATCCGAGTGGCTACACCTTC. The chain links TRBV12-3 or TRBV12-4 to TRBJ1-2, with D uncertain. V lost 3 bases and J 7 bases, leaving 9 bases between the germline ends. The CDR3 runs 12 residues.

To note about this clonotype: The junction departs from the called germline gene at one end, perhaps through a read error. The chain carries TRBV28 and TRBJ2-1, with 8 bases matching TRBD1. The CDR3 covers 17 residues. Looked up from germline, CDR1 is MDHEN and CDR2 is SYDVKM. The CDR3, as DNA: TGTGCCAGCAGTTTATTCAAGACAGGGGCTACCTACAATGAGCAGTCCTTC. Its translation is CASSLFKTGATYNEQSF.

This clonotype was observed at least ten times. This chain links TRBV6-2 or TRBV6-3 with TRBJ2-5; 11 bases line up with TRBD2. CDR3 length: 15 residues. Germline V CDR1 and CDR2: MNHEY, SVGEGT. Trimming at V came to 6 bases and at J to 4 bases, leaving 7 bases not matched to a gene. For the CDR3, the DNA is TGTGCCAGCAGCCAACTAGCGGGAGCGTTAGAGACCCAGTACTTC. As protein: CASSQLAGALETQYF.

A remark on this clonotype: One end of the junction is discordant with germline, which a read error may explain. The gene calls are TRBV29-1 and TRBJ1-2; D perhaps matches TRBD1 (5 bases). This CDR3 contains 11 residues. Germline assignment: CDR1 SQVTM and CDR2 ANQGSEA. The CDR3 here is CSVEDRGDSNF. CDR3 nucleotides: TGCAGCGTTGAAGATCGAGGGGACTCCAACTTC.

The sample holds many counts of this clonotype. The chain combines TRBV7-2 with TRBJ1-1; D perhaps matches TRBD1 (5 bases). The CDR3 is 18 amino acids. V lost 4 bases to trimming and J lost 5 bases, with 26 bases between them. CDR1 and CDR2 from the germline V gene are SGHTA and FQGNSA. CDR3 sequence (DNA): TGTGCCAGCAGCTCAGCAGAGGGGACTCCGGGTCGGAGGACTGAAGCTTTCTTT. Residues: CASSSAEGTPGRRTEAFF.

In this sample, this clonotype turned up many times. The gene calls are TRBV7-2 and TRBJ2-3; 7 positions agree with TRBD2. Germline trimming cut 2 bases from V and 2 bases from J; bases unmatched to any gene: 4. Germline loops: CDR1 SGHTA, CDR2 FQGNSA. CDR3 length: 15 amino acids. The DNA for the CDR3 is TGTGCCAGCAGCTTATGGGGGGGGAACACAGATACGCAGTATTTT. Residues: CASSLWGGNTDTQYF.

This clonotype showed up many times. V and J are TRBV7-9 and TRBJ1-1; D is undetermined. The CDR3 contains 13 residues. CDR1 is SEHNR and CDR2 is FQNEAQ in the germline V gene (reference sequence). The V gene lost 1 base and the J gene lost 1 base, with 4 bases spanning the gap. DNA for the CDR3: TGTGCCAGCAGCTTAGTAGCGAACACTGAAGCTTTCTTT. Translated, it gives CASSLVANTEAFF. Supplemented by reference TRBV7-9 and TRBJ1-1, the full variable domain reads DTGVSQNPRHKITKRGQNVTFRCDPISEHNRLYWYRQTLGQGPEFLTYFQNEAQLEKSRLLSDRFSAERPKGSFSTLEIQRTEQGDSAMYLCASSLVANTEAFFGQGTRLTVV.